This passage covers 27 T cell receptor beta chains from one sample sequenced in a study of blood T cell repertoires in COVID-19. Using immunoSEQ multiplex PCR, the repertoire was profiled, and TCRdb retains in-frame clones only, with some absent. The sample lists fewer than 250,000 clones, about nine tenths occurring once. Sequenced sample: peripheral blood. These receptor sequences come from a man aged 65-85 years with acute or convalescent COVID-19.

V and J are TRBV7-9 and TRBJ1-2; 8 bases line up with TRBD1. The trim removed 5 bases at V and 0 bases at J, leaving 11 bases unmatched. CDR3 length: 17 amino acids. Germline V gives CDR1 SEHNR, CDR2 FQNEAQ (reference sequence). DNA for the CDR3: TGTGCCAGCAGCCCAAGTCGGGGACAGGAGGCTAACTATGGCTACACCTTC. Protein product: CASSPSRGQEANYGYTF.

This sequence joins TRBV5-6 and TRBJ2-2; D ambiguous. The CDR3 extends over 12 amino acids. V lost 4 bases and J 6 bases, leaving 7 bases between the germline ends. Germline V gene lookup returns CDR1 SGHDT and CDR2 YYEEEE. CDR3 bases: TGTGCCAGCAGCACACCTGCCGGGGAGCTGTTTTTT. Translated: CASSTPAGELFF.

This clone was detected once. The genes are TRBV15 and TRBJ2-7, with TRBD2 matching over 10 bases. Trimming removed 1 base from V and 9 bases from J; junction bases left unmatched: 9. CDR1 is LNHNV, CDR2 YYDKDF, per germline (reference sequence). CDR3 length equals 15 residues. Here the CDR3 DNA reads TGTGCCACCAGCAGAGTAGGGCTAGCGGGAGTTACGCAGTACTTC. Its translation is CATSRVGLAGVTQYF. Using reference TRBV15 and TRBJ2-7 for the parts outside the CDR3, the full variable domain is DAMVIQNPRYQVTQFGKPVTLSCSQTLNHNVMYWYQQKSSQAPKLLFHYYDKDFNNEADTPDNFQSRRPNTSFCFLDIRSPGLGDTAMYLCATSRVGLAGVTQYFGPGTRLTVT.

In DNA, the CDR3 is TGTGCCAGCAGCTATCCCGGGACAGGGAACAATGAGCAGTTCTTC. Amino acid sequence: CASSYPGTGNNEQFF. This chain uses TRBV11-2 with TRBJ2-1, with TRBD1 matching 9 bases. V was clipped by 4 bases and J by 5 bases; unmatched bases: 6. The CDR3 extends over 15 amino acids. Germline loops: CDR1 SGHAT, CDR2 FQNNGV.

The V and J genes are TRBV30 and TRBJ2-7; perhaps TRBD1 as D (5 bases). The germline V gene has CDR1 GTSNPN and CDR2 SVGIG (reference sequence). The CDR3 length is 14 residues. The V end was cut by 5 bases, the J end by 6 bases, with 20 bases between. The CDR3: CAWWSGHYASEQYF. CDR3 coding DNA: TGTGCCTGGTGGTCAGGGCATTACGCTTCCGAGCAGTACTTC.

This CDR3 reads CASRSVAGGPRSYEQYF. Written as DNA, the CDR3 is TGTGCCAGCAGGTCGGTAGCGGGAGGGCCAAGGTCCTACGAGCAGTACTTC. The chain recombines TRBV21-1 with TRBJ2-7; the table's D call of TRBD2 was not tested on the DNA. TRBV21-1 is deemed a pseudogene. The CDR3 contains 17 residues.

In DNA, the CDR3 is TGTGCCAGCAGCCAAACATTTTACAGGGACCGATTCAATCAGCCCCAGCATTTT. Residues: CASSQTFYRDRFNQPQHF. The chain links TRBV3-1 (or the pseudogene TRBV3-2) to TRBJ1-5; D is possibly TRBD1 (6 bases). The ends were cut back, 2 bases at V and 3 bases at J, with 20 bases in the middle. This CDR3 region has 18 residues. Germline assignment: CDR1 LGHDT and CDR2 YNNKEL (reference sequence).

This rearrangement joins TRBV6-2 or TRBV6-3 to TRBJ2-2; 7 nucleotides line up with TRBD2. V dropped 4 bases and J dropped 5; count of bases not matched to a gene: 7. The germline V gene has CDR1 MNHEY and CDR2 SVGEGT. The CDR3 covers 15 residues. The CDR3 DNA reads as TGTGCCAGCAGTTTCGCGGGAGAAGTAACCGGGGAGCTGTTTTTT. Its protein product is CASSFAGEVTGELFF.

The chain has TRBV1 and TRBJ1-5. TRBV1 is tagged as a pseudogene. CDR3 length: 12 residues. CDR3 region: CTSSLDDQPQHF. In nucleotides, the CDR3 is TGCACCAGCAGCCTAGACGATCAGCCCCAGCATTTT.

The V gene is TRBV5-4, the J gene TRBJ2-2, with TRBD2 identical over 10 bases. The V and J ends lost 2 bases and 0 bases, in that order; junction bases with no gene match: 1. The CDR3 totals 16 residues. The germline CDR1 and CDR2 sequences are SGHNT and YYREEE (reference sequence). The CDR3 is CASSFGLAANTGELFF. In DNA, the CDR3 is TGTGCCAGCAGCTTCGGACTAGCGGCGAACACCGGGGAGCTGTTTTTT.

The rearrangement joins TRBV19 to TRBJ2-1; D may be TRBD2 (6 bases). The CDR3 has 17 amino acids. V was shortened by 3 bases and J by 0 bases, with 15 bases between the two germline ends. The germline gives CDR1 LNHDA, CDR2 SQIVND (reference sequence). The CDR3 protein is CASSMVSGGSSYNEQFF. In DNA, the CDR3 is TGTGCCAGTAGTATGGTTAGCGGAGGAAGCTCCTACAATGAGCAGTTCTTC.

V is TRBV5-1 and J is TRBJ1-5, with unresolved D. Trimming left V 4 bases short and J 6 bases short, with 14 bases between. Germline assignment: CDR1 SGHRS and CDR2 YFSETQ. The CDR3 extends over 14 amino acids. The CDR3: CASSPDGDLQPQHF. The CDR3 bases are TGCGCCAGCAGCCCGGACGGGGATCTTCAGCCCCAGCATTTT.

The rearrangement joins TRBV6-6 to TRBJ2-3, with 7 bases aligning to TRBD2. This CDR3 is 15 amino acids long. In germline, CDR1 is MNHNY, CDR2 SVGAGI (reference sequence). V was clipped by 5 bases and J by 0 bases; unmatched bases: 5. The CDR3: CASSGTGGSTDTQYF. For the CDR3, the DNA is TGTGCCAGCAGTGGGACGGGGGGTAGCACAGATACGCAGTATTTT.

The rearrangement links TRBV5-1 to TRBJ2-5, with D uncertain. V was clipped by 1 base and J by 5 bases, with 9 bases between them. CDR3 size: 13 residues. CDR1 and CDR2 from the germline V gene are SGHRS and YFSETQ. The DNA of the CDR3 is TGCGCCAGCAGCTTGCGGAGTGGGGAGACCCAGTACTTC. Translation gives CASSLRSGETQYF.

The V call is TRBV6-5, the J call TRBJ2-7; D is perhaps TRBD2 (6 bases). The CDR3 is made up of 15 amino acids. Germline V gives CDR1 MNHEY, CDR2 SVGAGI. V was trimmed by 2 bases and J by 4 bases, leaving 15 bases between them. The CDR3 region is CASSYAGTALYEQYF. In DNA, the CDR3 is TGTGCCAGCAGTTACGCCGGGACTGCCCTATACGAGCAGTACTTC.

This sequence joins TRBV2 and TRBJ2-7, with 11 bases aligning to TRBD2. CDR1 and CDR2 from the germline V gene are SNHLY and FYNNEI. V dropped 2 bases and J dropped 3; count of bases not matched to a gene: 3. CDR3 length equals 15 residues. CDR3 sequence reads: CASSEPGTSGYEQYF. As DNA, the CDR3 is TGTGCCAGCAGTGAACCCGGGACTAGCGGCTACGAGCAGTACTTC.

The chain has TRBV5-1 and TRBJ2-7, with 7 nucleotides matching TRBD1. The V and J ends lost 4 bases and 7 bases, in that order; junction bases with no gene match: 11. This CDR3 region has 14 residues. CDR1 is SGHRS, CDR2 YFSETQ, per germline. CDR3: CASSPGQPPGEQYF. In DNA form, the CDR3 reads TGCGCCAGCAGCCCGGGACAGCCCCCGGGGGAGCAGTACTTC.

The chain is built from TRBV5-1 and TRBJ2-3, with 9 bases fitting TRBD2. The CDR3 length is 16 residues. Germline-derived CDR1 and CDR2 are SGHRS and YFSETQ. The junction had 6 bases not matched to a gene; V was cut back by 3 bases and J by 1 base. The CDR3 is CASSSLAGHGTDTQYF. In nucleotides, the CDR3 is TGCGCCAGCAGCTCTCTAGCGGGGCACGGCACAGATACGCAGTATTTT.

This chain connects TRBV21-1 to TRBJ2-7; the table's D call, TRBD2, has no DNA check behind it. TRBV21-1 is shown as a pseudogene. CDR3 length equals 16 residues. Here the CDR3 reads CASSKVTSGKFGEQYF. CDR3 coding DNA: TGTGCCAGCAGCAAAGTGACTAGCGGGAAATTTGGCGAGCAGTACTTC.

V and J are TRBV3-1 (or the pseudogene TRBV3-2) and TRBJ2-7; D uncertain. The CDR3 runs 13 residues. CDR1 is LGHDT and CDR2 is YNNKEL in the germline V gene (reference sequence). Trimming took off 4 bases at V and 5 bases at J, with 12 bases between the two ends. The CDR3 loop reads CASSRRQAHEQYF. The CDR3 nucleotides are TGTGCCAGCAGCCGACGCCAGGCTCACGAGCAGTACTTC.

The V gene is TRBV18, the J gene TRBJ2-4, with D perhaps TRBD2 (5 bases). CDR3 length: 16 amino acids. Germline V lookup: CDR1 KGHSH, CDR2 LQKENI. Trimming stripped 3 bases from V and 2 bases from J, with 14 bases between. The CDR3 nucleotides are TGTGCCAGCTCACCCCCGGACTTCTGGACCAAAAACATTCAGTACTTC. It yields the protein CASSPPDFWTKNIQYF.

The chain combines TRBV30 with TRBJ2-3, with a possible D match to TRBD1 (5 bases). Between the trimmed V and J ends, which lost 3 bases and 0 bases, there was a span of 10 bases. This CDR3 has 14 amino acids. Germline V gives CDR1 GTSNPN, CDR2 SVGIG (reference sequence). The CDR3 is CAWSRGHSTDTQYF. Written as DNA, the CDR3 is TGTGCCTGGAGCCGCGGACATAGCACAGATACGCAGTATTTT.

The sample holds a few counts of this clone. The sample contains more than one DNA sequence encoding this CDR3. This chain connects TRBV12-3 or TRBV12-4 to TRBJ2-7; D perhaps matches TRBD1 (5 bases). The CDR3 has 13 amino acids. The V and J ends lost 2 bases and 6 bases respectively, with 11 bases between them. CDR3 sequence (DNA): TGTGCCAGCAGTTTACAGGGTGCTGGCGAGCAGTACTTC. Amino acids: CASSLQGAGEQYF.

This clone was observed a single time. The rearrangement uses TRBV3-1 (or the pseudogene TRBV3-2) and TRBJ2-2, with TRBD1 identical over 9 bases. Germline loops: CDR1 LGHDT, CDR2 YNNKEL (reference sequence). This CDR3 contains 16 residues. Trimming cost V 0 bases and J 6 bases; bases outside gene matches: 5. The CDR3 here is CASSQDWRQGAGELFF. CDR3 DNA sequence: TGTGCCAGCAGCCAAGATTGGAGACAGGGGGCCGGGGAGCTGTTTTTT.

The count of this clone is one. The chain uses TRBV29-1 and TRBJ2-2, with 8 positions matching TRBD1. V was clipped by 4 bases and J by 4 bases; unmatched bases: 2. Germline assignment: CDR1 SQVTM and CDR2 ANQGSEA. The CDR3 length is 13 residues. CDR3 protein: CSVAQGGTGELFF. In DNA form, the CDR3 reads TGCAGCGTTGCACAGGGGGGCACCGGGGAGCTGTTTTTT.

The chain carries TRBV9 and TRBJ2-7, with 8 nucleotides matching TRBD1. CDR1 is SGDLS and CDR2 is YYNGEE in the germline V gene. With V trimmed by 2 bases and J by 7 bases, 11 bases remained unmatched. The CDR3 contains 15 residues. CDR3 sequence: CASSVSERRDREQYF. CDR3 nucleotide sequence: TGTGCCAGCAGCGTTTCCGAACGCCGGGACAGGGAGCAGTACTTC.

Regarding this clone: At the DNA level, this CDR3 is encoded by other sequences in the same sample as well. This chain connects TRBV27 to TRBJ1-4; weak D call: TRBD1 (5 bases). V was clipped by 5 bases and J by 8 bases, with 12 bases between them. This CDR3 region has 13 residues. Per germline, CDR1 MNHEY and CDR2 SMNVEV (reference sequence). CDR3 residues: CASSRQGGEKLFF. The CDR3 DNA reads TGTGCCAGCAGTCGGCAGGGTGGAGAAAAACTGTTTTTT. The full variable domain, completed using reference TRBV27 and TRBJ1-4, is EAQVTQNPRYLITVTGKKLTVTCSQNMNHEYMSWYRQDPGLGLRQIYYSMNVEVTDKGDVPEGYKVSRKEKRNFPLILESPSPNQTSLYFCASSRQGGEKLFFGSGTQLSVL.